These T cell receptor beta chains were read from a single sample in a study of identifying expanded T cells in peripheral blood. TCRdb's table, derived via immunoSEQ multiplex PCR, lists solely in-frame clones and lacks some. This table has some 91,000 clones, roughly 88% appearing once. Sequences were obtained from blood. All receptors derive from a person aged 18 to 75 in good health. CDR3s include the opening cysteine and the closing phenylalanine or tryptophan. Fields, in order: clone size, CDR3 length, D gene, J gene, V gene, CDR3 DNA, CDR3 protein. The D gene is left open where the match is weak. Where a row states a size, it is once, few, many or the class of an expanded clone; other rows omit it.

-,15,TRBD1,TRBJ1-6,TRBV9,TGTGCCAGCAGCCCCCAACAGGGGTTTAGTTCACCCCTCCACTTT,CASSPQQGFSSPLHF
few,16,TRBD2,TRBJ2-1,TRBV9,TGTGCCAGCAGCGTAGATCCGGGACTAGTACTCAATGAGCAGTTCTTC,CASSVDPGLVLNEQFF
-,11,-,TRBJ2-2,TRBV28,TGTGCCAGCAGGAACACCGGGGAGCTGTTTTTT,CASRNTGELFF
few,14,-,TRBJ2-1,TRBV29-1,TGCAGCGTTAACTACAGGGTCGGCGGGAATGAGCAGTTCTTC,CSVNYRVGGNEQFF
-,13,-,TRBJ2-7,TRBV28,TGTGCCAGCAGTTTCCTCGGAATCTACGAGCAGTACTTC,CASSFLGIYEQYF
-,15,-,TRBJ1-4,TRBV9,TGTGCCAGCAGCGTAGCCTCAGCAACTAATGAAAAACTGTTTTTT,CASSVASATNEKLFF
-,14,-,TRBJ2-1,TRBV30,TGTGCCTGGAAACCCGGGAGCTCCTACAATGAGCAGTTCTTC,CAWKPGSSYNEQFF
-,16,TRBD2,TRBJ2-1,TRBV5-6,TGTGCCAGCAGCCGGGGACTAGCGGGAGCGGTAGATGAGCAGTTCTTC,CASSRGLAGAVDEQFF
-,15,TRBD2,TRBJ2-7,TRBV19,TGTGCCAGTAGTACCAAAACTAGCGGCTCCTACGAGCAGTACTTC,CASSTKTSGSYEQYF
-,13,-,TRBJ1-4,TRBV7-2,TGTGCCAGCAGCTTAGATACCCGGCCAAAACTGTTTTTT,CASSLDTRPKLFF
few,13,-,TRBJ1-5,TRBV6-5,TGTGCCAGCACCATACAGGAACATCAGCCCCAGCATTTT,CASTIQEHQPQHF
-,12,-,TRBJ2-3,TRBV5-1,TGCGCCAGTAGAGACAATACAGATACGCAGTATTTT,CASRDNTDTQYF
few,13,-,TRBJ1-2,TRBV28,TGTGCCAGCAGTCCGCTCGGACGGTATGGCTACACCTTC,CASSPLGRYGYTF
-,15,-,TRBJ1-5,TRBV28,TGTGCCAGCAGTTTAGATAGGTGGGAGGGTCAGCCCCAGCATTTT,CASSLDRWEGQPQHF
-,11,-,TRBJ2-1,TRBV2,TGTGCCAGCAGGGCTGTCTTTGAGCAGTTCTTC,CASRAVFEQFF
few,15,-,TRBJ2-1,TRBV6-4,TGTGCCAGCAGTGACCAGGCGGGGTCAAACAATGAGCAGTTCTTC,CASSDQAGSNNEQFF
-,16,-,TRBJ2-1,TRBV27,TGTGCCAGCAGTTTACTCCGGCGGGAAAAATTAAATGAGCAGTTCTTC,CASSLLRREKLNEQFF
-,16,-,TRBJ2-2,TRBV30,TGTGCCTGGAGTGGACCCCAGGGGAGGTACACCGGGGAGCTGTTTTTT,CAWSGPQGRYTGELFF
-,20,TRBD1,TRBJ1-1,TRBV19,TGTGCCAGTAGTGCCAACCGCCGTCAGGGGGGTCGAGAGAGGAACACTGAAGCTTTCTTT,CASSANRRQGGRERNTEAFF
-,11,-,TRBJ1-5,TRBV10-3,TGTGCCATCGGGAGTGATCAGCCCCAGCATTTT,CAIGSDQPQHF
-,15,TRBD1,TRBJ1-2,TRBV6-1,TGTGCCAGCAGGGATACCGGGACAGGGCGGTTAGGCTACACCTTC,CASRDTGTGRLGYTF
-,15,-,TRBJ1-4,TRBV7-6,TGTGCCAGCAGCTTAGACCCAGGGGTAGGGGAAAAACTGTTTTTT,CASSLDPGVGEKLFF
-,13,-,TRBJ1-2,TRBV7-3,TGTGCCAGCAGTCCCGGACCGCTCTATGGCTACACCTTC,CASSPGPLYGYTF
-,13,-,TRBJ2-5,TRBV10-3,TGTGCCATCAGTGAGTCGTTGCAAGAGACCCAGTACTTC,CAISESLQETQYF
-,16,-,TRBJ2-2,TRBV11-2,TGTGCCAGCAGCTCGTCACATAGCCGAAATACCGGGGAGCTGTTTTTT,CASSSSHSRNTGELFF
-,15,-,TRBJ2-7,TRBV7-2,TGTGCCAGCAGCCAGAGTGCGGGACAGAACTACGAGCAGTACTTC,CASSQSAGQNYEQYF
few,15,TRBD1,TRBJ1-6,TRBV7-6,TGTGCCAGCAGCTTGGCTGACAGGGGAGCTTCACCCCTCCACTTT,CASSLADRGASPLHF
-,14,TRBD2,TRBJ2-3,TRBV7-3,TGTGCCAGCAGCGCAGGGACTAGCGCAGATACGCAGTATTTT,CASSAGTSADTQYF
-,16,-,TRBJ1-5,TRBV19,TGTGCCAGTAGCCCTGCACAGGGAGGGGGAAATCAGCCCCAGCATTTT,CASSPAQGGGNQPQHF
-,14,-,TRBJ2-7,TRBV28,TGTGCCAGCAGTTTTCTACAGATTTCCTACGAGCAGTACTTC,CASSFLQISYEQYF
many,16,TRBD1,TRBJ2-3,TRBV6-4,TGTGCCAGCAGTGACTCGAGGACAGGGGGCGCAGATACGCAGTATTTT,CASSDSRTGGADTQYF
-,13,TRBD1,TRBJ2-7,TRBV28,TGTGCCAGCATGGGGACAGTCCCCCCTCGGCAGTACTTC,CASMGTVPPRQYF
once,16,TRBD2,TRBJ2-3,TRBV11-3,TGTGCCAGCAGCTCCGGACTAGCGGGAACGATAGATACGCAGTATTTT,CASSSGLAGTIDTQYF
-,13,TRBD2,TRBJ2-1,TRBV10-3,TGTGCCATCGCGGGGGACTACTACAATGAGCAGTTCTTC,CAIAGDYYNEQFF
-,14,-,TRBJ2-7,TRBV11-2,TGTGCCAGCAGCCGGTGGGGGGGGCAGTACGAGCAGTACTTC,CASSRWGGQYEQYF
-,15,-,TRBJ1-5,TRBV27,TGTGCCAGCAGTCTTGGGCGGTATAGCAATCAGCCCCAGCATTTT,CASSLGRYSNQPQHF
-,15,-,TRBJ2-1,TRBV9,TGTGCCAGCAGCGTGGGACCGCTCCCTTACAATGAGCAGTTCTTC,CASSVGPLPYNEQFF
-,14,-,TRBJ1-2,TRBV4-1,TGTGCCAGCAGCCAAGATCGGGGGGCGGCTGGCTACACCTTC,CASSQDRGAAGYTF
-,15,-,TRBJ2-1,TRBV9,TGTGCCAGCAGCGGCGGGACCCTGGGGGCCAATGAGCAGTTCTTC,CASSGGTLGANEQFF
-,20,TRBD1,TRBJ2-6,TRBV7-8,TGTGCCAGCAGCTTAGCGCCACAGGGGATTAGGGTCTCTGGGGCCAACGTCCTGACTTTC,CASSLAPQGIRVSGANVLTF
-,15,TRBD1,TRBJ2-2,TRBV11-2,TGTGCCAGCAGCTTAGGGACAGGGGGCATCGGGGAGCTGTTTTTT,CASSLGTGGIGELFF